Presented here are 14 T cell receptor beta chains from one specimen sequenced in a study of T cells after yellow fever vaccination. TCRdb re-called the 5' RACE reads with MiXCR, one entry per CDR3 protein. The sample holds a few hundred thousand distinct CDR3 sequences; 4.1% are singletons and the top ten take around 23%. Sequencing was performed on PBMCs, taken 5 days after the yellow fever booster vaccination. These receptors were obtained from a man younger than 30 who received the YFV17D yellow fever vaccine.

CDR3 region: CASSGRANSNQPQHF. The CDR3 nucleotides are TGTGCCAGTAGTGGCCGGGCTAATAGCAATCAGCCCCAGCATTTT. The chain combines TRBV19 with TRBJ1-5; D remains unclear. This CDR3 spans 15 amino acids. The V gene lost 5 bases and the J gene lost 0 bases, with 11 bases spanning the gap. Germline V gene sequence: CDR1 LNHDA, CDR2 SQIVND (reference sequence).

In this sample, this clonotype turned up a few times. The chain is built from TRBV13 and TRBJ2-5, with D tentatively TRBD1 (6 bases). V lost 8 bases and J lost 7, with 20 bases in between. This CDR3 is built from 14 residues. The germline CDR1 and CDR2 sequences are PRHDT and FYEKMQ (reference sequence). The CDR3 sequence is CASGTHGPQGTQYF. CDR3 sequence (DNA): TGTGCCAGCGGGACACACGGACCCCAGGGGACCCAGTACTTC.

This clonotype showed up many times. This chain uses TRBV7-2 with TRBJ2-3; the match to TRBD1 covers 8 bases. J gave up 1 base and V 3 bases, and 9 bases lay outside the gene matches. Germline V lookup: CDR1 SGHTA, CDR2 FQGNSA. This CDR3 comprises 17 residues. The CDR3 region has the DNA TGTGCCAGCAGCTTCAACGCAGGGGGCCGTGGCACAGATACGCAGTATTTT. Protein product: CASSFNAGGRGTDTQYF.

This clonotype has a handful of counts. V and J are TRBV4-3 and TRBJ2-3; 7 nucleotides agree with TRBD2. The germline gives CDR1 LGHNA, CDR2 YSLEER. V lost 0 bases to trimming and J lost 3 bases; unmatched junction nucleotides: 6. This CDR3 spans 16 amino acids. The CDR3 DNA reads TGCGCCAGCAGCCAAGATTCCGGCGGGGGAACAGATACGCAGTATTTT. It encodes CASSQDSGGGTDTQYF.

V gene TRBV9 combines with J gene TRBJ1-3; D is ambiguous. V was clipped by 5 bases and J by 0 bases, with 6 bases between them. The CDR3 is 13 amino acids. Germline CDR1 is SGDLS and CDR2 is YYNGEE. The CDR3 coding sequence is TGTGCCAGCAGTCGTGACTCTGGAAACACCATATATTTT. It translates to CASSRDSGNTIYF.

This clonotype was picked up many times. The V gene is TRBV5-1, the J gene TRBJ2-5, with D perhaps matching TRBD1 (5 bases). This CDR3 spans 15 amino acids. The germline V gene encodes CDR1 SGHRS and CDR2 YFSETQ. V lost 0 bases and J 3 bases, leaving 12 bases between the germline ends. As DNA, the CDR3 is TGCGCCAGCAGCTTGGGCAGGGTAGGAGAAGAGACCCAGTACTTC. Its translation: CASSLGRVGEETQYF.

This clonotype has a handful of counts. V is TRBV6-6 and J is TRBJ2-7, with D maybe TRBD1 (6 bases). CDR1 is MNHNY, CDR2 SVGAGI, per germline (reference sequence). The V end was cut by 11 bases, the J end by 7 bases, with 18 bases between. The CDR3 totals 12 residues. For the CDR3, the DNA is TGTGCCTCGAAACAGGGTAGGGGGGAGCAGTACGTC. Translated, it gives CASKQGRGEQYV.

The rearrangement joins TRBV7-2 to TRBJ1-2, with unresolved D. Germline values: CDR1 SGHTA, CDR2 FQGNSA. The CDR3 contains 15 residues. Between the trimmed V and J ends, which lost 5 bases and 0 bases, there was a span of 13 bases. CDR3: CASSPREGANYGYTF. In nucleotides, the CDR3 is TGTGCCAGCAGCCCCCGCGAGGGAGCTAACTATGGCTACACCTTC.

This clonotype showed up many times. The chain links TRBV6-5 to TRBJ2-1, with D maybe TRBD2 (5 bases). Trimming removed 5 bases at V and 10 bases at J, with 12 bases between. In germline, CDR1 is MNHEY, CDR2 SVGAGI. The CDR3 has 12 amino acids. Here the CDR3 reads CASSLESGEQFF. The CDR3 nucleotides are TGTGCCAGCAGTCTAGAGTCGGGGGAGCAGTTCTTC.

The gene calls are TRBV24-1 and TRBJ2-3, with D perhaps matching TRBD1 or TRBD2 (5 bases each). The V and J ends lost 10 bases and 8 bases respectively, with 27 bases between them. Germline loops: CDR1 KGHDR, CDR2 SFDVKD. The CDR3 covers 16 residues. CDR3 in DNA: TGTGCCACAGCTCCCTGGGGGTCCGGGCCGTATACTACGCAGTATTTT. As protein: CATAPWGSGPYTTQYF.

This clonotype was counted at least ten times. The gene calls are TRBV19 and TRBJ1-5, with unresolved D. V dropped 2 bases and J dropped 10 bases, with 15 bases sitting between them. There are 14 residues in the CDR3. The germline V gene encodes CDR1 LNHDA and CDR2 SQIVND (reference sequence). This CDR3 is CASSIWGDSRPQHF. Here the CDR3 DNA reads TGTGCCAGTAGTATATGGGGAGACTCTCGCCCCCAGCATTTT.

The genes are TRBV23-1 and TRBJ1-1; D gene unclear. TRBV23-1 is labeled an ORF, and its function is uncertain. V was cut by 4 bases and J by 5 bases, with 26 bases left in between. This CDR3 has 18 residues. CDR3 in amino acids: CASSRGGEAGPPPTEAFF. The CDR3 coding sequence is TGCGCCAGCAGTCGAGGCGGGGAGGCAGGCCCGCCGCCGACTGAAGCTTTCTTT.

The chain uses TRBV15 and TRBJ1-1; a weak D match, TRBD1 (6 bases). Per germline, CDR1 LNHNV and CDR2 YYDKDF (reference sequence). The CDR3 spans 14 residues. The germline V and J ends were trimmed by 0 bases and 4 bases, with 9 bases remaining between them. The CDR3 loop reads CATSREGGGTEAFF. The CDR3 bases are TGTGCCACCAGCAGAGAAGGAGGGGGCACTGAAGCTTTCTTT.

This clonotype has only a few counts. The chain joins TRBV6-2 or TRBV6-3 to TRBJ2-3, with D tentatively TRBD1 (6 bases). In germline, CDR1 is MNHEY, CDR2 SVGEGT. This CDR3 spans 14 amino acids. Trimming stripped 5 bases from V and 2 bases from J, with 11 bases between. The CDR3 bases are TGTGCCAGCAGTCAGGGGCCCGACACAGATACGCAGTATTTT. Translating it yields CASSQGPDTDTQYF.